This section outlines one TCR beta chain sequence together with its context. Its specificity is not known. The record originates from a study of shared clonotypes between healthy human individuals. The replicate PCRs on unsorted PBMC were given around 0.3 ug DNA, which is tens of thousands of T cell genomes. Ten immunoSEQ deep assay plates were used to sequence unsorted PBMC DNA. Clones were read by immunoSEQ multiplex PCR, and TCRdb kept only the in-frame ones, dropping some. The table includes some 470,000 clones, about 79% detected once. The germline V gene encodes CDR1 MDHEN and CDR2 SYDVKM. Trimming took 10 bases from V and 4 from J; bases not matched to a gene: 5. This CDR3 region has 13 residues. Study observations and caveats: Represented diversity, genetic and exposure-history alike, was limited by few donors.

Material: PBMCs. V and J are TRBV28 and TRBJ1-5, with 9 nucleotides matching TRBD1. This receptor was identified in a woman aged 40 to 50 in good health. Some clones in this sample may be carry-over from other donors' samples. The CDR3 DNA reads as TGTGCCATCAAGACAGGGGGTAATCAGCCCCAGCATTTT. It specifies CAIKTGGNQPQHF.